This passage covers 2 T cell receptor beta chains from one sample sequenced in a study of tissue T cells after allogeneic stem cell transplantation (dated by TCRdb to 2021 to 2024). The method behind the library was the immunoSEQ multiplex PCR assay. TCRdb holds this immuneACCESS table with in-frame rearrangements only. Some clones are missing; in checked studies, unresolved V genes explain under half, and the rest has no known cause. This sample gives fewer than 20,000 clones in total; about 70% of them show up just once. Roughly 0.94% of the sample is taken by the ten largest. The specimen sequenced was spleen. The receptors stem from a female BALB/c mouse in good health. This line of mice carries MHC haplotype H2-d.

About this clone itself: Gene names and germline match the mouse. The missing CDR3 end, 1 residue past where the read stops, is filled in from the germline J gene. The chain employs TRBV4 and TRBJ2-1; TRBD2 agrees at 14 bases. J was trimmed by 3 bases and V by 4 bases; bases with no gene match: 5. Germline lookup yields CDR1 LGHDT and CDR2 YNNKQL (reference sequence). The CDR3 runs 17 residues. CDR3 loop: CASSSGTGGAGYAEQFF. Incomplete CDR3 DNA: TGTGCCAGCAGCTCCGGGACTGGGGGGGCCGGCTATGCTGAGCAGTTC.

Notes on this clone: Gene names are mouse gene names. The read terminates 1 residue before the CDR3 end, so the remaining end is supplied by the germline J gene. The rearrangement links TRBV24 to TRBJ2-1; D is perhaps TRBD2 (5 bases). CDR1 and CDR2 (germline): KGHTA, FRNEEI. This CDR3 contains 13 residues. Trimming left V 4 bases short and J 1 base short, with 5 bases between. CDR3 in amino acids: CASSPGNYAEQFF. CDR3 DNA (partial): TGTGCCAGCAGTCCTGGGAACTATGCTGAGCAGTTC.